Each of the 18 T cell receptor beta chains below was sequenced from the same sample in a study of T cells expressing NK-cell markers. TCRdb re-called the 5' RACE reads and catalogs CDR3 proteins one per entry, DNA excluded. The sample includes hundreds of thousands of distinct CDR3 sequences. Specimen: blood T cells: a sorted CD56 or NKG2C T cell subset, CD4+ or CD8+ T cells, or bulk PBMC T cells (not recorded which). The source is a woman aged 18-69 years in good health.

The chain carries TRBV20-1 and TRBJ1-4; TCRdb's assignment of TRBD1 cannot be checked, as there is no DNA. The CDR3 runs 13 residues. Germline V gene lookup returns CDR1 DFQATT and CDR2 SNEGSKA (reference sequence). The CDR3 region is CSARIRDSEKLFF.

The V and J genes are TRBV9 and TRBJ1-2; TCRdb gives TRBD1 as the D gene, but with no DNA this cannot be confirmed. Germline V CDR1 and CDR2: SGDLS, YYNGEE. This CDR3 is built from 12 residues. CDR3 sequence reads: CASSTDSWSYTF.

The CDR3 protein is CASSLVSVAEAFF. The chain combines TRBV7-9 with TRBJ1-1. Germline CDR1 is SEHNR and CDR2 is FQNEAQ (reference sequence). The CDR3 sequence is 13 residues long.

The chain joins TRBV12-3 or TRBV12-4 to TRBJ2-1; checking the TCRdb D call of TRBD2 is not possible without DNA. The CDR3 runs 15 residues. The CDR3 is CASSYGTSGNNEQFF.

The rearrangement joins TRBV11-3 to TRBJ2-3; the D gene TCRdb calls, TRBD1, cannot be checked with no DNA. Looked up from germline, CDR1 is SGHNT and CDR2 is YENEEA. The CDR3 has 17 residues. This CDR3 reads CASSSPRQGADTDTQYF.

This rearrangement joins TRBV27 to TRBJ2-4. CDR1 and CDR2 from the germline V gene are MNHEY and SMNVEV (reference sequence). This CDR3 region has 15 residues. The CDR3 spells CASSFTGLAKNIQYF.

The gene calls are TRBV20-1 and TRBJ2-7; TCRdb designates TRBD1, a call that cannot be tested without DNA. Germline CDR1 reads DFQATT; CDR2 reads SNEGSKA (reference sequence). The CDR3 spans 13 residues. CDR3 sequence reads: CSANPGAWDEQYF.

The rearrangement joins TRBV5-1 to TRBJ2-2; TCRdb proposes TRBD2, but this gene call is untestable without DNA. Germline-derived CDR1 and CDR2 are SGHRS and YFSETQ. The CDR3 runs 19 residues. This chain's CDR3 is CASSHPPGLAGSSTGDLFF.

CDR3 loop: CASSSAGTGHQPQHF. This chain joins TRBV12-3 or TRBV12-4 and TRBJ1-5; no DNA is available, so the TRBD1 call from TCRdb remains unchecked. The CDR3 length is 15 residues.

The chain recombines TRBV7-2 with TRBJ1-6. The germline V gene has CDR1 SGHTA and CDR2 FQGNSA. This CDR3 spans 11 amino acids. The CDR3 sequence is CASSLAAALHF.

The rearrangement joins TRBV12-3 or TRBV12-4 to TRBJ2-3; TCRdb indicates TRBD2, and absent DNA this call remains unverified. The CDR3 loop spans 16 amino acids. This CDR3 reads CASSLGASGHTDTQYF.

V is TRBV7-9 and J is TRBJ2-2; TCRdb reports TRBD1, a call that lacks DNA to check it against. Germline CDR1 SEHNR, CDR2 FQNEAQ (reference sequence). The CDR3 consists of 15 residues. This CDR3 is CASSLAQGNTGELFF.

The chain carries TRBV5-1 and TRBJ2-2; no DNA is available, so the TRBD2 call from TCRdb remains unchecked. The CDR3 contains 17 residues. Per germline, CDR1 SGHRS and CDR2 YFSETQ. CDR3 sequence: CASSPHGTSANTGELFF.

This rearrangement joins TRBV29-1 to TRBJ2-7. The CDR3 contains 15 residues. Germline V CDR1 and CDR2: SQVTM, ANQGSEA. This chain's CDR3 is CSVEKGHRGSYEQYF.

The chain uses TRBV12-3 or TRBV12-4 and TRBJ1-1; TCRdb's D call of TRBD1 is untestable without DNA. The CDR3 extends over 16 amino acids. CDR3 sequence reads: CASSLAAGVMNTEAFF.

The rearrangement joins TRBV12-3 or TRBV12-4 to TRBJ1-1; TCRdb returns TRBD1, unconfirmable since there is no DNA. This CDR3 comprises 14 residues. The CDR3 sequence: CASSTGPMVTEAFF.

The chain has TRBV9 and TRBJ1-1. The CDR3 has 12 residues. Germline CDR1 SGDLS, CDR2 YYNGEE. The CDR3 loop is CASSSFGEGAFF.

The chain couples TRBV19 to TRBJ1-2; TCRdb's D gene call, TRBD1, goes unchecked for lack of DNA. There are 13 residues in the CDR3. Germline V CDR1 and CDR2: LNHDA, SQIVND (reference sequence). The CDR3 is CASRPRQDYGYTF. Full variable domain (rest looked up from reference TRBV19 and TRBJ1-2): DGGITQSPKYLFRKEGQNVTLSCEQNLNHDAMYWYRQDPGQGLRLIYYSQIVNDFQKGDIAEGYSVSREKKESFPLTVTSAQKNPTAFYLCASRPRQDYGYTFGSGTRLTVV.